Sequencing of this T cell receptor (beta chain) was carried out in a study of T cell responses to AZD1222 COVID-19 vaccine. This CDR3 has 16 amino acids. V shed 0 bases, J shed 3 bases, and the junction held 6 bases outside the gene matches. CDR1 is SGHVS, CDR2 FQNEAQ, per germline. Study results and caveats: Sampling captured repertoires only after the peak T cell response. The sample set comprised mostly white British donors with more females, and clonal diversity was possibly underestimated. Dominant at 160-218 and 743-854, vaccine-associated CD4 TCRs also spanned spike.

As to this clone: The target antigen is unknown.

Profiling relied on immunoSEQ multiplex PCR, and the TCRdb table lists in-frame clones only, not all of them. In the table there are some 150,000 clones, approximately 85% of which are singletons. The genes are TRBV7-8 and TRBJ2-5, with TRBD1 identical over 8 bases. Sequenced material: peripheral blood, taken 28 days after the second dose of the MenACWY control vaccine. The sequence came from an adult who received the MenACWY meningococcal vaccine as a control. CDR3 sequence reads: CASSLAWDRTKETQYF. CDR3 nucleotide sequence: TGTGCCAGCAGCTTAGCGTGGGACAGGACAAAAGAGACCCAGTACTTC.